A selection of T cell receptor beta chains follows, all from one sample in a study of persistence of HIV-infected CD4 T cells. No antigen is known for these receptors. Using immunoSEQ multiplex PCR, the repertoire was profiled, and TCRdb retains in-frame clones only, with some absent. Here the sample spans 24,000 or so clones, roughly 70% being singletons. The source was CD4+ T cells sorted from PBMCs after approximately 20-hour stimulation, collected from a patient who received antiretroviral therapy. The receptors were gathered from an adult man with HIV who was CMV-seropositive. The CDR3 runs from the conserved cysteine through the conserved F or W. D genes are given only for firm matches. Only part of the rows carry a size: once, few, many, or a class if the clone is expanded.

TGTGCCAGTAGTATGGGGGGCCAGGGGAATTCACCCCTCCACTTT,CASSMGGQGNSPLHF,NA,TRBJ1-6,NA,TRBV19
TGTGCCAGCAGTCCCGACCGGGTAACGCAGTATTTT,CASSPDRVTQYF,NA,TRBJ2-3,NA,TRBV12-3/TRBV12-4
TGTGCCAGCAGGGCGCAAGCTCCCTTAACGCAGTATTTT,CASRAQAPLTQYF,NA,TRBJ2-3,NA,TRBV2
TGTGCCAGCAGCTTAACCCCCCCAACAGATACGCAGTATTTT,CASSLTPPTDTQYF,NA,TRBJ2-3,NA,TRBV7-3
TGCGCCAGCAGTCAATGGAGGGAAGCTGGACAAAGGGAGGAAAAACTGTTTTTT,CASSQWREAGQREEKLFF,few,TRBJ1-4,NA,TRBV23-1
TGTGCCAGCAGCCCCAGCCTGGACGTGGGGAATCAAGAGACCCAGTACTTC,CASSPSLDVGNQETQYF,few,TRBJ2-5,NA,TRBV4-2
TGTGCCAGCTCACCAGGGGTTAATGAGCAGTTCTTC,CASSPGVNEQFF,NA,TRBJ2-1,NA,TRBV18
TGCGCCAGCAGTGGGGGACAGGGGGATACCGGGGAGCTGTTTTTT,CASSGGQGDTGELFF,NA,TRBJ2-2,TRBD1,TRBV10-2
TGTGCCAGCAGCACAAACGGAGCGGGTGCGGAGCAGTACTTC,CASSTNGAGAEQYF,few,TRBJ2-7,NA,TRBV7-9
TGTGCCAGCAGCTTGGCCGTCAGGGGTGATGGCTACACCTTC,CASSLAVRGDGYTF,NA,TRBJ1-2,NA,TRBV5-4
TGTGCCACCGGAGGTATGAACACTGAAGCTTTCTTT,CATGGMNTEAFF,NA,TRBJ1-1,NA,TRBV10-3
TGTGCCAGTAGAAAGACAGGGGGCCGTCGGCCCCAGCATTTT,CASRKTGGRRPQHF,few,TRBJ1-5,TRBD1,TRBV28
TGTGCCAGCAGTTTCCCTAATTCACCCCTCCACTTT,CASSFPNSPLHF,few,TRBJ1-6,NA,TRBV12-3/TRBV12-4
TGTGCCAGCAGCCTAAATGCCGGAACCATGAACACTGAAGCTTTCTTT,CASSLNAGTMNTEAFF,NA,TRBJ1-1,NA,TRBV7-8
TGTGCCAGCAGCTTAGAACGCCCGCGGGATACGCAGTATTTT,CASSLERPRDTQYF,few,TRBJ2-3,NA,TRBV7-2
TGTGCCAGCAGCTTGTCAGGGGGTGTGAACACTGAAGCTTTCTTT,CASSLSGGVNTEAFF,NA,TRBJ1-1,TRBD1,TRBV7-2
TGTGCCAGCTCGTTAGAGGGCTCTGGAAACACCATATATTTT,CASSLEGSGNTIYF,medium-sized,TRBJ1-3,NA,TRBV18
TGTGCCAGCGGACTCGACAGGGTAACCCACGAGCAGTACTTC,CASGLDRVTHEQYF,once,TRBJ2-7,TRBD1,TRBV2
TGTGCCAGCAGCTCGACAGGAGGGAACGAAGCTTTCTTT,CASSSTGGNEAFF,NA,TRBJ1-1,NA,TRBV5-5
TGTGCCAGCAGGGTCCAGGGTCAAGAGCACGAGCAGTACTTC,CASRVQGQEHEQYF,NA,TRBJ2-7,NA,TRBV25-1
TGTGCCAGCAGCCCCCTGAACATCGGGCGAAACACCATATATTTT,CASSPLNIGRNTIYF,NA,TRBJ1-3,NA,TRBV7-9
TGTGCCAGCAGTTACGGTGGGACCTCCTACGAGCAGTACTTC,CASSYGGTSYEQYF,once,TRBJ2-7,NA,TRBV6-5
TGTGCCAGCTCACCGTCCGGACAGGTGGGCAATGAGCAGTTCTTC,CASSPSGQVGNEQFF,NA,TRBJ2-1,TRBD1,TRBV18
TGTGCCAGCAGTGAAGCGGGCAACCAGGGGACCCTTGACACAGATACGCAGTATTTT,CASSEAGNQGTLDTDTQYF,NA,TRBJ2-3,NA,TRBV6-1
TGTGCCAGCGGAACCGGGACAGTAGAAGATACGCAGTATTTT,CASGTGTVEDTQYF,NA,TRBJ2-3,TRBD1,TRBV6-5
TGTGCCAGCAGCTTGGCCGACAGATACTCCTACGAGCAGTACTTC,CASSLADRYSYEQYF,NA,TRBJ2-7,NA,TRBV5-5
TGTGCCAGCAGCGTAGGTGGACAGGGGAACTACGAGCAGTACTTC,CASSVGGQGNYEQYF,NA,TRBJ2-7,TRBD1,TRBV9
TGTGCCAGCAGCTTCACAATGGCGGGGGGCCAGAATGAGCAGTTCTTC,CASSFTMAGGQNEQFF,NA,TRBJ2-1,TRBD2,TRBV7-6
TGTGCCAGCAGCCAAGCTAGCTCCTACGAGCAGTACTTC,CASSQASSYEQYF,NA,TRBJ2-7,NA,TRBV4-2
TGTGCCAGCAGTTACTCAGGGAATAGCAATCAGCCCCAGCATTTT,CASSYSGNSNQPQHF,NA,TRBJ1-5,NA,TRBV6-6
TGTGCCAGCAGCCAATTAAGGACAGGGGGTCGTGAGCAGTACTTC,CASSQLRTGGREQYF,NA,TRBJ2-7,TRBD1,TRBV14
TGTGCCAGCAGCACTGGACAGGGCCGGAACACCGGGGAGCTGTTTTTT,CASSTGQGRNTGELFF,NA,TRBJ2-2,TRBD1,TRBV5-4
TGTGCCAGCAGCCTCCTGGGGGGGGAGATGGGGGCTTTCTTT,CASSLLGGEMGAFF,few,TRBJ1-1,NA,TRBV3-1/TRBV3-2
TGTGCCAGCAGTTTTCAGGTATGGGCTGAAGCTTTCTTT,CASSFQVWAEAFF,NA,TRBJ1-1,NA,TRBV12-3/TRBV12-4
TGTGCCAGCAGTGGGGCCAGGGCTAGGGAAAAACTGTTTTTT,CASSGARAREKLFF,few,TRBJ1-4,NA,TRBV2
TGTGCCAGCAGCCTCCAGGGTCGGGCTAGCGGGGCAGTTTATACGCAGTATTTT,CASSLQGRASGAVYTQYF,NA,TRBJ2-3,TRBD2,TRBV7-2
TGTGCCAGCTCACCACAAGGACTGGGGTACGAGCAGTACTTC,CASSPQGLGYEQYF,NA,TRBJ2-7,NA,TRBV18
TGCAGCGTTGAAGACCTGGGGGCTTACGAGCAGTACTTC,CSVEDLGAYEQYF,NA,TRBJ2-7,NA,TRBV29-1
TGCGCCAGCAGCTGGGAGGGACAGGGCAACACAGATACGCAGTATTTT,CASSWEGQGNTDTQYF,NA,TRBJ2-3,TRBD1,TRBV5-1
TGTGCCAGCAGTGAGGAGGGAAGGCAGCCCCAGCATTTT,CASSEEGRQPQHF,NA,TRBJ1-5,NA,TRBV2
TGCGCCAGCAGTGAGTCGCTTGGGAATTCACCCCTCCACTTT,CASSESLGNSPLHF,NA,TRBJ1-6,NA,TRBV10-2
TGCGCCAGCAGCTTGGACCCAAAGGGGGCAGGTGAAGCTTTCTTT,CASSLDPKGAGEAFF,NA,TRBJ1-1,TRBD1,TRBV5-1
TGTGCCAGCAGCCAAGAGAGTCAGGGGCCTTTCTATGGCTACACCTTC,CASSQESQGPFYGYTF,NA,TRBJ1-2,NA,TRBV4-2
TGTGCCAGCAGCTTGGGAAATCAGGGGAATCAGCCCCAGCATTTT,CASSLGNQGNQPQHF,NA,TRBJ1-5,NA,TRBV5-4
TGTGCCAGCAGTTGGGACACCAACTATGGCTACACCTTC,CASSWDTNYGYTF,NA,TRBJ1-2,NA,TRBV5-4